The rows below give T cell receptor beta chains drawn from one sample of a study of T cells in Graves' hyperthyroidism and ophthalmopathy. MiXCR, run by TCRdb on the multiplex PCR reads, gives a single entry per CDR3 protein. The sample records approximately 380,000 distinct CDR3 sequences, around an eighth being singletons. Material: blood. The receptors come from a middle-aged man with Graves' ophthalmopathy. Each CDR3 is given with its conserved first and last residue. Fields, in order: V gene, clone size, J gene, D gene, CDR3 protein, CDR3 DNA. The D gene is left open where the match is weak. Rows give clone size only sometimes, using once, few, many, or a class for an expanded clone.

TRBV20-1	few	TRBJ2-1	-	CSASGGFSGKTDEQFF	TGCAGTGCTAGTGGGGGTTTTTCGGGGAAGACGGATGAGCAGTTCTTC
TRBV7-9	many	TRBJ2-7	-	CASSSGPEAREQYF	TGTGCCAGCAGCTCCGGGCCCGAAGCACGGGAGCAGTACTTC
TRBV19	few	TRBJ2-3	-	CASSIQRASTDTQYF	TGTGCCAGTAGTATCCAGCGGGCAAGCACAGATACGCAGTATTTT
TRBV5-1	-	TRBJ1-2	-	CASSSGQQTRGYTF	TGCGCCAGCAGCTCAGGACAGCAAACACGGGGCTACACCTTC
TRBV3-1	many	TRBJ2-5	TRBD2	CASSQGESGGGETQYF	TGTGCCAGCAGCCAAGGGGAGTCGGGAGGAGGGGAGACCCAGTACTTC
TRBV7-9	few	TRBJ2-7	-	CASSPLTIARYSEQYF	TGTGCCAGCAGCCCTCTCACAATAGCGCGATACTCCGAGCAGTACTTC
TRBV29-1	-	TRBJ2-1	-	CSVGAYNEQFF	TGCAGCGTTGGGGCCTACAATGAGCAGTTCTTC
TRBV9	many	TRBJ2-1	TRBD1	CASSVDGRGTYNEQFF	TGTGCCAGCAGCGTAGACGGCAGGGGGACCTACAATGAGCAGTTCTTC
TRBV14	once	TRBJ2-5	-	CASSPRSGTQETQYF	TGTGCCAGCAGCCCCAGGAGCGGGACACAAGAGACCCAGTACTTC
TRBV2	-	TRBJ2-1	TRBD1	CASSFLGQFNEQFF	TGTGCCAGCAGTTTCCTGGGACAGTTCAATGAGCAGTTCTTC
TRBV24-1	few	TRBJ2-2	TRBD1	CAVGQGAVGELFF	TGTGCCGTGGGACAGGGGGCCGTCGGGGAGCTGTTTTTT
TRBV11-2	many	TRBJ2-2	TRBD2	CASSPVTSGSLRGELFF	TGTGCCAGCAGCCCCGTGACTAGCGGGAGTTTACGCGGGGAGCTGTTTTTT
TRBV7-3	-	TRBJ2-6	-	CASTQRAGPSSGANVLTF	TGTGCCAGCACCCAACGGGCGGGACCGAGCTCTGGGGCCAACGTCCTGACTTTC
TRBV28	many	TRBJ1-2	-	CASSLYQGTANYGYTF	TGTGCCAGCAGTTTATACCAGGGGACGGCTAACTATGGCTACACCTTC
TRBV7-2	many	TRBJ1-1	-	CASSLARWGLRLNTEAFF	TGTGCCAGCAGCTTAGCAAGGTGGGGGCTACGACTGAACACTGAAGCTTTCTTT
TRBV2	many	TRBJ2-5	-	CASSGQIGETQYF	TGTGCCAGCAGTGGACAGATTGGCGAGACCCAGTACTTC